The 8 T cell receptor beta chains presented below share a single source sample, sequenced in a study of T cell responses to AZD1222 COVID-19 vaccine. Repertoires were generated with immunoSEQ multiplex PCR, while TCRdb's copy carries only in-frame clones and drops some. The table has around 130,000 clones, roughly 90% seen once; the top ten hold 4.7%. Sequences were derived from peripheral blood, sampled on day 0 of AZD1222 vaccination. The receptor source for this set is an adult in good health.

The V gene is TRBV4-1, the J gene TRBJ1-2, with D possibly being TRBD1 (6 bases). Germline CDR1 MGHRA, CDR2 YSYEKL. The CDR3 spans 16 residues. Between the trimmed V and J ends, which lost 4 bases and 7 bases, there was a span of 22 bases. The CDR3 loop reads CASSPGQGPLSVGYTF. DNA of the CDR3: TGCGCCAGCAGCCCGGGACAAGGACCACTATCAGTTGGCTACACCTTC.

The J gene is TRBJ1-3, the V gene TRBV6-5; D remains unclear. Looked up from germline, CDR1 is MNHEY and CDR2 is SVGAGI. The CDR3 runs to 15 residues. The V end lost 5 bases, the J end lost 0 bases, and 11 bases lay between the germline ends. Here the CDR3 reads CASSPRSHSGNTIYF. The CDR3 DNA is TGTGCCAGCAGTCCAAGGTCTCACTCTGGAAACACCATATATTTT.

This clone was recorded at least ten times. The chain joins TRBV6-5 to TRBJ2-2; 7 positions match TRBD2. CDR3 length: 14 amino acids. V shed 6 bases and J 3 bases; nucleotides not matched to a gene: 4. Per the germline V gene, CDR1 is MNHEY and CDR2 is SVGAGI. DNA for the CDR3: TGTGCCAGCAGATCTGCGGGAGACACCGGGGAGCTGTTTTTT. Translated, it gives CASRSAGDTGELFF.

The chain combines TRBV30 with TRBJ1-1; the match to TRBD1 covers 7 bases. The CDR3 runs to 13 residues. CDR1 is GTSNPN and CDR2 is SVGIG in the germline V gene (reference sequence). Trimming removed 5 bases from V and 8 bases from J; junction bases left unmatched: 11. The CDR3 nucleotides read TGTGCCTGGGGTTATGGGACAGCAAAAGAAGCTTTCTTT. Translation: CAWGYGTAKEAFF.

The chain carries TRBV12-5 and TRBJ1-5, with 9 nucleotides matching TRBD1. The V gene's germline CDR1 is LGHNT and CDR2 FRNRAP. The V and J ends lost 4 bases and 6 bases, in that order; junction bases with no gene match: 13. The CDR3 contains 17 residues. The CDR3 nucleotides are TGTGCTAGTGGTTCCATCCTGACAGGGGGTAGTCGTCAGCCCCAGCATTTT. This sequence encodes CASGSILTGGSRQPQHF.

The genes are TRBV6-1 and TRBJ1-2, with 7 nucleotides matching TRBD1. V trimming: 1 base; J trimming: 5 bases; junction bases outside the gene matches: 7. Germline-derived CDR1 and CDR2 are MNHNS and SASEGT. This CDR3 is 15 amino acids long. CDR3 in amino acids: CASSEDDREGYGYTF. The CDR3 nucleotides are TGTGCCAGCAGTGAAGATGACAGGGAAGGTTATGGCTACACCTTC.

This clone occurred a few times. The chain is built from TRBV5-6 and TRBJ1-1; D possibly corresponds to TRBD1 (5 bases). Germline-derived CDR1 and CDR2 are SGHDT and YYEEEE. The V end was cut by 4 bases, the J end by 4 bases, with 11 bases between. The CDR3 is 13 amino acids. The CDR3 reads CASSPTGSTEAFF. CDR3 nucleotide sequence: TGTGCCAGCAGCCCAACAGGCTCCACTGAAGCTTTCTTT.

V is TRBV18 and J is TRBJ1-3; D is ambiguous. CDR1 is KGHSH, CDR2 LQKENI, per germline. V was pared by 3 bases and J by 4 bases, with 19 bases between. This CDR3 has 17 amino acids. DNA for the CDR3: TGTGCCAGCTCACCGCGGGGAGGGATCATCGTGGGAAACACCATATATTTT. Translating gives CASSPRGGIIVGNTIYF.